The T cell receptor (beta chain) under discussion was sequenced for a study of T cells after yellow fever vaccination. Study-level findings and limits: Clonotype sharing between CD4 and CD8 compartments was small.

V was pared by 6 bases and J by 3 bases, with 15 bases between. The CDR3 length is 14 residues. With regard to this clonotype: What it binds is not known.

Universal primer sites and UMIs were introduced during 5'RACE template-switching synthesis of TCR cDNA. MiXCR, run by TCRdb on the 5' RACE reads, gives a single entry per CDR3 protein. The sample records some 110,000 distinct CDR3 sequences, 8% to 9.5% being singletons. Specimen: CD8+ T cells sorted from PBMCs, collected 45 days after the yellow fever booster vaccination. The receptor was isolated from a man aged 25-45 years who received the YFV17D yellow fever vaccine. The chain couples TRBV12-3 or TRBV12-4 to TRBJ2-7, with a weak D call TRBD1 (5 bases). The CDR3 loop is CASSPSGQNYEQYF. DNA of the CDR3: TGTGCCAGCAGCCCCTCAGGACAAAACTACGAGCAGTACTTC.